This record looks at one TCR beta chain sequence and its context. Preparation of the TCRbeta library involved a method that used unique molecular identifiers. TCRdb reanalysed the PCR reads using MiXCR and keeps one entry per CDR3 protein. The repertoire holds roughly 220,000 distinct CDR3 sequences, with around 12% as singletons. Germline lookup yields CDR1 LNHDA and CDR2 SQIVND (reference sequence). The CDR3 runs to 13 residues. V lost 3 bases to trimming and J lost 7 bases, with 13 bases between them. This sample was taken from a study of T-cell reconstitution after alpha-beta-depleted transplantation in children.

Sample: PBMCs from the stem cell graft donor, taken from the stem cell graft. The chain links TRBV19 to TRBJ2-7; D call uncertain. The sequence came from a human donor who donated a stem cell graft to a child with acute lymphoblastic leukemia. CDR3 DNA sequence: TGTGCCAGTAGTATTAGGCCGTTTAAAGAGCAGTACTTC. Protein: CASSIRPFKEQYF.